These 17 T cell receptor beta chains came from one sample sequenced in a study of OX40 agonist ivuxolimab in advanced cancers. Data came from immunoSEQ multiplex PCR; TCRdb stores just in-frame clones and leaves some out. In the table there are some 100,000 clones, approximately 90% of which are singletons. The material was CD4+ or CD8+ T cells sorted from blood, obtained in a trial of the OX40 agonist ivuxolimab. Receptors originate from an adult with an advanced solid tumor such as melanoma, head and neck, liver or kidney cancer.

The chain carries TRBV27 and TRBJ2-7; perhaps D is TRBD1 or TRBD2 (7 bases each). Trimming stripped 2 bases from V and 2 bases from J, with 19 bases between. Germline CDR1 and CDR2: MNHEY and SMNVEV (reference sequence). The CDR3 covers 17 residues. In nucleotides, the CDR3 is TGTGCCAGCAGTTTAGGGAGGGGGAGGGGGCGCACCTACGAGCAGTACTTC. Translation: CASSLGRGRGRTYEQYF.

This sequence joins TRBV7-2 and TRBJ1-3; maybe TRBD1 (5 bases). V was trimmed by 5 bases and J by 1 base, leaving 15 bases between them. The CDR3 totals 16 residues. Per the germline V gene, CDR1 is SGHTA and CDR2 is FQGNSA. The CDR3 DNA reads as TGTGCCAGCAGCACCGCGGGGGGTTGGTCTGGAAACACCATATATTTT. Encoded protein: CASSTAGGWSGNTIYF.

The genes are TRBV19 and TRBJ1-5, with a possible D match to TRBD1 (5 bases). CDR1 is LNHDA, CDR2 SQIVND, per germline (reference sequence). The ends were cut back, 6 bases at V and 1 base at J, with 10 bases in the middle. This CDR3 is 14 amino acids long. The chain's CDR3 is CASRGGLSNQPQHF. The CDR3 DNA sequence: TGTGCCAGTAGGGGGGGTCTAAGCAATCAGCCCCAGCATTTT.

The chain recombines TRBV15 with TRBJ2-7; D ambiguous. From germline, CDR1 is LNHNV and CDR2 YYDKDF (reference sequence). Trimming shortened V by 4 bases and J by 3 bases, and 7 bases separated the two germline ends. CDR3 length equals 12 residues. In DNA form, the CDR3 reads TGTGCCACCAGCAATTCCTACTACGAGCAGTACTTC. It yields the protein CATSNSYYEQYF.

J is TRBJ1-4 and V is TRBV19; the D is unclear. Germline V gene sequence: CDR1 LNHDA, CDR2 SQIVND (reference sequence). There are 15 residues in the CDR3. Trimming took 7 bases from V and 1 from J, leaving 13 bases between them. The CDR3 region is CASMRVDGTNEKLFF. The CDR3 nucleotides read TGTGCCAGTATGAGGGTGGATGGAACTAATGAAAAACTGTTTTTT.

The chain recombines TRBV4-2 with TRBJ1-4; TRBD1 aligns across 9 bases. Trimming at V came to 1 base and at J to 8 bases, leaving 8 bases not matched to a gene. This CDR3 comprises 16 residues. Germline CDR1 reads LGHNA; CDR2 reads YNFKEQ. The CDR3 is CASSQARQGVGEKLFF. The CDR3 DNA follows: TGTGCCAGCAGCCAAGCCCGACAGGGGGTAGGGGAAAAACTGTTTTTT.

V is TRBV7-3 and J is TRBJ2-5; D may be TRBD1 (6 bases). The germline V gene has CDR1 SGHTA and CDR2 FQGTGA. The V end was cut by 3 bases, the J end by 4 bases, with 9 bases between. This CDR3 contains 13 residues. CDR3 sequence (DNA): TGTGCCAGCAGCTTGGACAGCCTAGAGACCCAGTACTTC. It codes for CASSLDSLETQYF.

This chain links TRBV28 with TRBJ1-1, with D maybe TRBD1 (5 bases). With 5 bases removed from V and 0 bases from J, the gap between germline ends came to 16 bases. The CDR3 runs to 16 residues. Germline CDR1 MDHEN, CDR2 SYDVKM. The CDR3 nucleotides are TGTGCCAGCAGTCCACGTGACGGGACGGTGAACACTGAAGCTTTCTTT. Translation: CASSPRDGTVNTEAFF.

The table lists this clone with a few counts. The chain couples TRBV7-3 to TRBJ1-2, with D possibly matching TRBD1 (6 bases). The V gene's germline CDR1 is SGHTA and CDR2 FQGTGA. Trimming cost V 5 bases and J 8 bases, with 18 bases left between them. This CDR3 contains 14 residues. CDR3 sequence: CASSPEQGLYGYTF. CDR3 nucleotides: TGTGCCAGCAGCCCAGAACAGGGACTGTACGGCTACACCTTC.

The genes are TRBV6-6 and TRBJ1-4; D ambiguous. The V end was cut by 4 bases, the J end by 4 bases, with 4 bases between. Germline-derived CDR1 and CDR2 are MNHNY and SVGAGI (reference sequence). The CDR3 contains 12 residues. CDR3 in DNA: TGTGCCAGCAGTTCCTTTAATGAAAAACTGTTTTTT. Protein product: CASSSFNEKLFF.

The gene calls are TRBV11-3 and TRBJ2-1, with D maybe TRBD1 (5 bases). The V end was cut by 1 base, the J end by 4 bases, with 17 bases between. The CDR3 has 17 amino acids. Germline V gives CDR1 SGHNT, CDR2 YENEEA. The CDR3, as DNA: TGTGCCAGCAGCTTAGCCCTCCCAGGGATGGTTTACAATGAGCAGTTCTTC. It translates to CASSLALPGMVYNEQFF.

Here the CDR3 reads CASSPGTSGRNKETQYF. In nucleotides, the CDR3 is TGTGCCAGCAGCCCCGGGACTAGCGGGAGGAACAAAGAGACCCAGTACTTC. The chain carries TRBV28 and TRBJ2-5, with 15 bases matching TRBD2. Germline CDR1 MDHEN, CDR2 SYDVKM. Losses at the gene ends were 6 bases for V and 3 bases for J; bases not matched to a gene: 8. CDR3 length: 17 residues. The full variable domain, rest sourced from reference TRBV28 and TRBJ2-5, is DVKVTQSSRYLVKRTGEKVFLECVQDMDHENMFWYRQDPGLGLRLIYFSYDVKMKEKGDIPEGYSVSREKKERFSLILESASTNQTSMYLCASSPGTSGRNKETQYFGPGTRLLVL.

CDR3 coding DNA: TGCGCCAGCAGCCTAGAGGTATTGGAGACCCAGTACTTC. It yields the protein CASSLEVLETQYF. The chain recombines TRBV5-1 with TRBJ2-5; D is undetermined. Germline values: CDR1 SGHRS, CDR2 YFSETQ. V lost 4 bases to trimming and J lost 5 bases, with 12 bases between them. The CDR3 is 13 amino acids.

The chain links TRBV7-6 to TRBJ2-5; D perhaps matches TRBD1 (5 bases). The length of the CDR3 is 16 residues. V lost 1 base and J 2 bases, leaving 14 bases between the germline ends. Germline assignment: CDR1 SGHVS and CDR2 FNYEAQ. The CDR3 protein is CASSLGAGWGQETQYF. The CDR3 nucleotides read TGTGCCAGCAGCTTAGGAGCAGGGTGGGGACAAGAGACCCAGTACTTC.

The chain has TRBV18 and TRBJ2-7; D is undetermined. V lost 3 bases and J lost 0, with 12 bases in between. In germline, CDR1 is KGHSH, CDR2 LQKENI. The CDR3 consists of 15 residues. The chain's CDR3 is CASSPGTAHSYEQYF. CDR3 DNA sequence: TGTGCCAGCTCACCGGGAACGGCCCACTCCTACGAGCAGTACTTC.

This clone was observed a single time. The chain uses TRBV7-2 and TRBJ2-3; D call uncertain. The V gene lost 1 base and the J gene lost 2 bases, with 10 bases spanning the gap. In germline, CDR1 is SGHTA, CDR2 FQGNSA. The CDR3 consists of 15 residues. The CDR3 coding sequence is TGTGCCAGCAGCTTAGGCGGCTATTACACAGATACGCAGTATTTT. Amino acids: CASSLGGYYTDTQYF.

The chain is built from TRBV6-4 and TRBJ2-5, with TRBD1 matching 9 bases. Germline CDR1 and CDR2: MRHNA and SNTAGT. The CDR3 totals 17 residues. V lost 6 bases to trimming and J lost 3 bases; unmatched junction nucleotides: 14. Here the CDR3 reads CASRVVGTGCPEETQYF. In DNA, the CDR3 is TGTGCCAGCAGAGTGGTCGGGACAGGGTGTCCCGAAGAGACCCAGTACTTC.